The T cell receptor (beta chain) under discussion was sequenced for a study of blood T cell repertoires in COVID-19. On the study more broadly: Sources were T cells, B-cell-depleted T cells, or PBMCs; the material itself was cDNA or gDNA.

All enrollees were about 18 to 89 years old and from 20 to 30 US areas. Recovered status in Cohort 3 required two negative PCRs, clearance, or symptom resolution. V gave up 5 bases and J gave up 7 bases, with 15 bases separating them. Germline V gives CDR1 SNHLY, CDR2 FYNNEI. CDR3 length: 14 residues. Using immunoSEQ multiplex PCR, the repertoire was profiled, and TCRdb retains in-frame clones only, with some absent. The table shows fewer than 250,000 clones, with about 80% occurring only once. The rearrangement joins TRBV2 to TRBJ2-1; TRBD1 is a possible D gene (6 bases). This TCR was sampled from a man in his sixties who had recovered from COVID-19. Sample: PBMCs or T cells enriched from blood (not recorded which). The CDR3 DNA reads TGTGCCAGCAGTAGGGACATACCAAGGAATGAGCAGTTCTTC. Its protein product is CASSRDIPRNEQFF.